The 18 T cell receptor beta chains listed next were all sequenced from one sample in a study of blood T cell repertoires in COVID-19. TCRdb's copy holds only in-frame clones and misses some; the assay was immunoSEQ multiplex PCR. The repertoire holds 95,000 to 100,000 clones, with more than 65% as singletons. The specimen was peripheral blood. The source is a woman of 80 years or more with acute or convalescent COVID-19.

The genes are TRBV6-5 and TRBJ1-3; perhaps TRBD1 as D (5 bases). V shed 0 bases and J shed 0 bases, with 9 bases lying between them. Germline V gene lookup returns CDR1 MNHEY and CDR2 SVGAGI. CDR3 length: 16 amino acids. The CDR3 nucleotides are TGTGCCAGCAGTTACTCCTTTAGGGGCTCTGGAAACACCATATATTTT. Its translation: CASSYSFRGSGNTIYF.

This rearrangement joins TRBV5-4 to TRBJ2-3; perhaps TRBD1 as D (6 bases). Between the trimmed V and J ends, which lost 4 bases and 3 bases, there was a span of 15 bases. CDR1 and CDR2 (germline): SGHNT, YYREEE (reference sequence). The CDR3 spans 15 residues. The CDR3 bases are TGTGCCAGCAGCCCCGACCCTACAGGGACAGATACGCAGTATTTT. Translating it yields CASSPDPTGTDTQYF.

V and J are TRBV20-1 and TRBJ2-5; 8 nucleotides line up with TRBD1. The CDR3 has 14 residues. From germline, CDR1 is DFQATT and CDR2 SNEGSKA (reference sequence). Trimming took 3 bases from V and 6 from J; bases not matched to a gene: 9. The CDR3: CSASSGGAMKTQYF. As DNA, the CDR3 is TGCAGTGCTAGTTCAGGGGGCGCCATGAAGACCCAGTACTTC.

CDR3 sequence reads: CASSQVGQGARDTQYF. In nucleotides, the CDR3 is TGTGCCAGCAGCCAAGTAGGCCAGGGGGCTAGGGATACGCAGTATTTT. This chain connects TRBV3-1 (or the pseudogene TRBV3-2) to TRBJ2-3; 8 bases are a match to TRBD1. CDR1 is LGHDT, CDR2 YNNKEL, per germline (reference sequence). Germline trimming cut 1 base from V and 6 bases from J; bases unmatched to any gene: 9. The length of the CDR3 is 16 residues.

The genes are TRBV6-5 and TRBJ1-6; TRBD1 aligns across 7 bases. In germline, CDR1 is MNHEY, CDR2 SVGAGI. The CDR3 length is 15 residues. Unmatched junction bases numbered 8, after V lost 7 bases and J lost 5 bases. Here the CDR3 reads CASTLGQLDNSPLHF. CDR3 bases: TGTGCCAGCACTCTGGGACAGCTAGATAATTCACCCCTCCACTTT.

The chain recombines TRBV7-2 with TRBJ2-3, with a possible D match to TRBD2 (5 bases). The CDR3 is 15 residues long. The germline V gene has CDR1 SGHTA and CDR2 FQGNSA. Trimming stripped 6 bases from V and 6 bases from J, with 19 bases between. The CDR3, as DNA: TGTGCCAGCAGGCTGGGGAGCCTCGGGCCCGATACGCAGTATTTT. Translated: CASRLGSLGPDTQYF.

This clone was seen once. The chain combines TRBV3-1 (or the pseudogene TRBV3-2) with TRBJ2-3; TRBD2 matches 12 bases. V shed 4 bases, J shed 6 bases, and the junction held 8 bases outside the gene matches. This CDR3 spans 16 amino acids. Germline CDR1 LGHDT, CDR2 YNNKEL (reference sequence). In nucleotides, the CDR3 is TGTGCCAGCAGCCTCTTGACTAGCGGGGGACGGGATACGCAGTATTTT. As protein: CASSLLTSGGRDTQYF.

This clone was detected only a few times. The rearrangement uses TRBV5-8 and TRBJ1-4; D gene uncertain. CDR1 is SGHTS and CDR2 is YDEGEE in the germline V gene. V gave up 0 bases and J gave up 4 bases, with 13 bases separating them. The CDR3 loop spans 16 amino acids. CDR3 coding DNA: TGTGCCAGCAGCTTGGTAGTTGGTCTCGGTAATGAAAAACTGTTTTTT. Protein product: CASSLVVGLGNEKLFF.

V gene TRBV19 combines with J gene TRBJ1-1; D unclear. The CDR3 has 14 amino acids. Germline V CDR1 and CDR2: LNHDA, SQIVND (reference sequence). V gave up 5 bases and J gave up 2 bases, with 12 bases separating them. CDR3 nucleotides: TGTGCCAGTAGTGGAATTGAGGGAAACACTGAAGCTTTCTTT. Translation gives CASSGIEGNTEAFF. Full variable domain (outside the CDR3, taken from reference TRBV19 and TRBJ1-1): DGGITQSPKYLFRKEGQNVTLSCEQNLNHDAMYWYRQDPGQGLRLIYYSQIVNDFQKGDIAEGYSVSREKKESFPLTVTSAQKNPTAFYLCASSGIEGNTEAFFGQGTRLTVV.

The rearrangement uses TRBV6-5 and TRBJ2-5; 9 bases are a match to TRBD1. Looked up from germline, CDR1 is MNHEY and CDR2 is SVGAGI. J gave up 6 bases and V 6 bases, and 8 bases lay outside the gene matches. There are 14 residues in the CDR3. Written as DNA, the CDR3 is TGTGCCAGCAGGTCCACGGGACAGGGTAAGACCCAGTACTTC. This translates into CASRSTGQGKTQYF.

The genes are TRBV5-4 and TRBJ2-3; 8 bases map to TRBD2. The ends lost 3 bases at V and 0 bases at J; junction bases unmatched: 6. The length of the CDR3 is 16 residues. Germline V CDR1 and CDR2: SGHNT, YYREEE (reference sequence). The CDR3 is CASSYRAGGSTDTQYF. For the CDR3, the DNA is TGTGCCAGCAGCTATAGGGCGGGGGGAAGCACAGATACGCAGTATTTT. Filled out from reference TRBV5-4 and TRBJ2-3, the complete variable domain reads ETGVTQSPTHLIKTRGQQVTLRCSSQSGHNTVSWYQQALGQGPQFIFQYYREEENGRGNFPPRFSGLQFPNYSSELNVNALELDDSALYLCASSYRAGGSTDTQYFGPGTRLTVL.

The chain recombines TRBV5-1 with TRBJ2-5; 7 nucleotides match TRBD1. This CDR3 comprises 14 residues. V trimming: 6 bases; J trimming: 4 bases; junction bases outside the gene matches: 9. Per the germline V gene, CDR1 is SGHRS and CDR2 is YFSETQ. The CDR3 protein is CASMSVTGRETQYF. The CDR3 region has the DNA TGCGCCAGCATGTCCGTGACAGGGAGAGAGACCCAGTACTTC.

The CDR3 DNA reads as TGTGCCAGCAGCAAGGGCGGCGACAAGCGGGGGCACAATGAGCAGTTCTTC. This sequence encodes CASSKGGDKRGHNEQFF. The chain carries TRBV21-1 and TRBJ2-1; the DNA was not used to check the table's D call, TRBD2. TRBV21-1 is flagged as a pseudogene. CDR3 size: 17 residues.

This chain uses TRBV10-3 with TRBJ1-6; D is perhaps TRBD1 (5 bases). CDR3 length: 14 amino acids. V was cut by 4 bases and J by 6 bases, with 10 bases left in between. CDR1 ENHRY and CDR2 SYGVKD come from the germline V gene. The CDR3 sequence: CAISARESNSPLHF. The CDR3 DNA reads as TGTGCCATCAGTGCCAGGGAAAGTAATTCACCCCTCCACTTT.

This chain's CDR3 is CASTSLAGVNNEQFF. In DNA form, the CDR3 reads TGTGCCAGCACCTCCCTAGCGGGGGTCAACAATGAGCAGTTCTTC. The V and J genes are TRBV11-2 and TRBJ2-1; 10 nucleotides agree with TRBD2. Germline values: CDR1 SGHAT, CDR2 FQNNGV. The V gene end was trimmed by 7 bases and the J gene end by 5 bases; junction bases not matched to a gene: 8. This CDR3 is 15 amino acids long.

The rearrangement uses TRBV11-2 and TRBJ2-7, with D possibly being TRBD2 (6 bases). The V end lost 2 bases, the J end lost 6 bases, and 20 bases lay between the germline ends. Germline CDR1 is SGHAT and CDR2 is FQNNGV. This CDR3 region has 16 residues. The CDR3 sequence: CASSLIRDSPGGEQYF. CDR3 in DNA: TGTGCCAGCAGCTTAATCCGGGACTCCCCGGGTGGCGAGCAGTACTTC.

The gene calls are TRBV5-1 and TRBJ2-3, with 9 bases fitting TRBD2. The ends lost 5 bases at V and 3 bases at J; junction bases unmatched: 13. Germline CDR1 is SGHRS and CDR2 is YFSETQ. This CDR3 region has 17 residues. The CDR3 DNA is TGCGCCAGCAGGCCCAGCGGTAGCGGGGGAAAGACAGATACGCAGTATTTT. This sequence encodes CASRPSGSGGKTDTQYF.

The rearrangement joins TRBV28 to TRBJ2-1; 16 nucleotides agree with TRBD2. The CDR3 is 17 residues long. CDR1 is MDHEN, CDR2 SYDVKM, per germline. V gave up 5 bases and J gave up 8 bases; unmatched junction bases: 9. CDR3 DNA: TGTGCCAGCAGTGGCGGGACTAGCGGGGGGGCTAGGGATGAGCAGTTCTTC. Translation: CASSGGTSGGARDEQFF.